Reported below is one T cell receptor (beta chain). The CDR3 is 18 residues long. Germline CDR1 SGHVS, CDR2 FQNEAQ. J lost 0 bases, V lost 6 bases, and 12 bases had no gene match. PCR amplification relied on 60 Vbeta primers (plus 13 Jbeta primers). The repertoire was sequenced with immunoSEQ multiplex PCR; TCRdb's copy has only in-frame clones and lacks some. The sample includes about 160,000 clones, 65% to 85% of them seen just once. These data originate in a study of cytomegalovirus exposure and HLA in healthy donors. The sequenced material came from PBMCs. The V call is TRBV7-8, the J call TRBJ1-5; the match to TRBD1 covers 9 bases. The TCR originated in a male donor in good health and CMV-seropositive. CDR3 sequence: CASSPGQGRVGSNQPQHF. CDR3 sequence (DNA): TGTGCCAGCAGTCCAGGACAGGGGAGAGTGGGTAGCAATCAGCCCCAGCATTTT.